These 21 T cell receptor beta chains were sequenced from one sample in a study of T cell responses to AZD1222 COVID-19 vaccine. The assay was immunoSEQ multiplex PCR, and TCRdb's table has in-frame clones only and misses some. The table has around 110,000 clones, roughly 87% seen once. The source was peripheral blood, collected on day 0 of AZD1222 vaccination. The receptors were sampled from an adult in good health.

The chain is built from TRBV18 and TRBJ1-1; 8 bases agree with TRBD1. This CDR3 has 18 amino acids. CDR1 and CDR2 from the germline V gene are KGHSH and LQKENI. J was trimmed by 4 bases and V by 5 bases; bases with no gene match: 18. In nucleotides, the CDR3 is TGTGCCAGCTCAACCACGGTGATCGGGGACAGGTCTGGCACTGAAGCTTTCTTT. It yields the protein CASSTTVIGDRSGTEAFF.

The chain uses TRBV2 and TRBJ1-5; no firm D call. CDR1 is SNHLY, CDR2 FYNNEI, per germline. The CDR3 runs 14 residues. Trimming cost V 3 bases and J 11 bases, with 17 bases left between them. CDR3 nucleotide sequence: TGTGCCAGCAGTGATGTGGAGCGGGGTTGGGCCCAGCATTTT. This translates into CASSDVERGWAQHF. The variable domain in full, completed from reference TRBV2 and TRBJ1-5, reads EPEVTQTPSHQVTQMGQEVILRCVPISNHLYFYWYRQILGQKVEFLVSFYNNEISEKSEIFDDQFSVERPDGSNFTLKIRSTKLEDSAMYFCASSDVERGWAQHFGDGTRLSIL.

CDR3: CASSLQRTVSYEQYF. In DNA form, the CDR3 reads TGTGCCAGCAGCCTCCAAAGAACAGTTTCCTACGAGCAGTACTTC. The rearrangement uses TRBV7-6 and TRBJ2-7; D gene uncertain. Germline CDR1 is SGHVS and CDR2 is FNYEAQ. This CDR3 has 15 amino acids. The V end lost 5 bases, the J end lost 1 base, and 15 bases lay between the germline ends.

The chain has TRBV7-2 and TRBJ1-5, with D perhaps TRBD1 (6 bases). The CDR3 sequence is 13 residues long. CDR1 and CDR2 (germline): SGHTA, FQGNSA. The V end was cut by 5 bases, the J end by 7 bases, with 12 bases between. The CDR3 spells CASSTGLRQPQHF. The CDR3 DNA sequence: TGTGCCAGCAGCACAGGGCTAAGGCAGCCCCAGCATTTT.

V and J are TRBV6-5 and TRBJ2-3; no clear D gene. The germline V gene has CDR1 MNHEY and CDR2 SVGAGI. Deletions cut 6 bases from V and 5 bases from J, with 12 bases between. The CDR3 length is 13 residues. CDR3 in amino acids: CASRRTDQDTQYF. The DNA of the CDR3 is TGTGCCAGCAGAAGGACGGACCAAGATACGCAGTATTTT.

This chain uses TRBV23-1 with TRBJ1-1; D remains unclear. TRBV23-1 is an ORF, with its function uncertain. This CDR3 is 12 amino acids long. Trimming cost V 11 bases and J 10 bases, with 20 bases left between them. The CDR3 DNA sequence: TGCGCCGAGAATGAACCAGTCGGCGGAGCTTTCTTT. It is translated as CAENEPVGGAFF.

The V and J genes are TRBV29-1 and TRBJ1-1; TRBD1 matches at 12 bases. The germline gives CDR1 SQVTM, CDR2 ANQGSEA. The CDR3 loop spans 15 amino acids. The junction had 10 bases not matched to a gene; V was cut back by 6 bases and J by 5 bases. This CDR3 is CSVSPQGQGATEAFF. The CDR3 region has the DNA TGCAGCGTGAGCCCTCAGGGACAGGGGGCGACTGAAGCTTTCTTT.

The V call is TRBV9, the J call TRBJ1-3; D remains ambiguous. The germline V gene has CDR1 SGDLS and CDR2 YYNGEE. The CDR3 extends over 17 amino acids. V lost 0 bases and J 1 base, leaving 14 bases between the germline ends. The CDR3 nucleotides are TGTGCCAGCAGCGTAGTCGGGCAGCCGGGATCTGGAAACACCATATATTTT. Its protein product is CASSVVGQPGSGNTIYF.

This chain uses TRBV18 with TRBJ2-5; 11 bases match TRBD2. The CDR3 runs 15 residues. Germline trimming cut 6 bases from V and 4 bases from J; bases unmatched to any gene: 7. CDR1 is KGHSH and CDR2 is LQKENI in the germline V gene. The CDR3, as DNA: TGTGCCAGCTCGCCAAATAGCGGGAGGGGAGAGACCCAGTACTTC. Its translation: CASSPNSGRGETQYF.

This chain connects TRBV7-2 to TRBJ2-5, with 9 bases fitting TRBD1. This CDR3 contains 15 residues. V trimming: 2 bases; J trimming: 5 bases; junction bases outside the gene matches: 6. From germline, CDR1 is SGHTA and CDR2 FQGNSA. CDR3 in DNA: TGTGCCAGCAGCTTACAACAGGGGGCGCGGGAGACCCAGTACTTC. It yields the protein CASSLQQGARETQYF.

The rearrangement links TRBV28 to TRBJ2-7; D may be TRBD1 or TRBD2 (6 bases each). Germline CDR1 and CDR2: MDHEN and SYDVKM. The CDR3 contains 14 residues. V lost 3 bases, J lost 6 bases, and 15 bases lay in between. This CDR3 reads CASSLVGGFLEQYF. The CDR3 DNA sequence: TGTGCCAGCAGTTTGGTAGGGGGGTTCCTCGAGCAGTACTTC.

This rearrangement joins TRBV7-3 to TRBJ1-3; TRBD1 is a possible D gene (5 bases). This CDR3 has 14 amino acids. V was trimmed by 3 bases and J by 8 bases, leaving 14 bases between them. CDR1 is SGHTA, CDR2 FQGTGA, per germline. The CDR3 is CASSLTPRGDTIYF. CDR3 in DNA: TGTGCCAGCAGCTTGACACCTCGAGGGGACACCATATATTTT.

This chain's CDR3 is CASSEWGLNQPQHF. The CDR3 DNA is TGTGCCAGCAGTGAATGGGGGCTCAATCAGCCCCAGCATTTT. This chain links TRBV6-1 with TRBJ1-5; weak D call: TRBD1 (6 bases). V was cut by 2 bases and J by 3 bases, with 8 bases left in between. Germline loops: CDR1 MNHNS, CDR2 SASEGT. CDR3 length: 14 amino acids.

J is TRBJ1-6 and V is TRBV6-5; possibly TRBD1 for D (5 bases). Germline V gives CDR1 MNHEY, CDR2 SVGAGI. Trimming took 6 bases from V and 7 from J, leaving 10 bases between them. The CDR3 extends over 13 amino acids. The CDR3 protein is CASRGDSNSPLHF. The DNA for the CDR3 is TGTGCCAGCAGAGGAGACAGCAATTCACCCCTCCACTTT.

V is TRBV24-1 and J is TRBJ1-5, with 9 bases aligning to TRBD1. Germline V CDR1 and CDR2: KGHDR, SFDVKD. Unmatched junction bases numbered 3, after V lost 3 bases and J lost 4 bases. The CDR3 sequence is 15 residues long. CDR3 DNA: TGTGCCACCAGTGATGCCGGACAGGGGAATCAGCCCCAGCATTTT. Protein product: CATSDAGQGNQPQHF.

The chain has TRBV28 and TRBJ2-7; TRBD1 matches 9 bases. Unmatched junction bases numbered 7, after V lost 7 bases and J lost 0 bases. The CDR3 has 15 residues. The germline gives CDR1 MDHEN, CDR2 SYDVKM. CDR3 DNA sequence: TGTGCCAGCACCGGACAGGGGACGCGCTCCTACGAGCAGTACTTC. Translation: CASTGQGTRSYEQYF.

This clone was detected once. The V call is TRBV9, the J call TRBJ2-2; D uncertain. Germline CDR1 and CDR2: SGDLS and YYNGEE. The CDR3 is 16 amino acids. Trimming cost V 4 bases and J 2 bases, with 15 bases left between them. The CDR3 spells CASSPGPGSNTGELFF. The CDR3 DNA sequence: TGTGCCAGCAGCCCCGGGCCGGGCTCCAACACCGGGGAGCTGTTTTTT.

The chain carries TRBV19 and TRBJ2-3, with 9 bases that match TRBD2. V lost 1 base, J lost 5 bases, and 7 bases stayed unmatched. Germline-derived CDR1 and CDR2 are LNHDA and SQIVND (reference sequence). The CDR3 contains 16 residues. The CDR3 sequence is CASSIGSGGVGDTQYF. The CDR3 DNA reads TGTGCCAGTAGTATAGGTAGCGGGGGAGTAGGAGATACGCAGTATTTT. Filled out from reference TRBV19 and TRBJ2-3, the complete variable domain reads DGGITQSPKYLFRKEGQNVTLSCEQNLNHDAMYWYRQDPGQGLRLIYYSQIVNDFQKGDIAEGYSVSREKKESFPLTVTSAQKNPTAFYLCASSIGSGGVGDTQYFGPGTRLTVL.

CDR3 nucleotides: TGTGCCAGCAGCTATATAGCGGGAGGTATCGATGAGCAGTTCTTC. Amino acid sequence: CASSYIAGGIDEQFF. The rearrangement joins TRBV11-2 to TRBJ2-1; TRBD2 aligns across 10 bases. The CDR3 loop spans 15 amino acids. Germline V gene data show CDR1 as SGHAT and CDR2 as FQNNGV. Trimming at V came to 4 bases and at J to 8 bases, leaving 8 bases not matched to a gene. Supplemented by reference TRBV11-2 and TRBJ2-1, the full variable domain reads EAGVAQSPRYKIIEKRQSVAFWCNPISGHATLYWYQQILGQGPKLLIQFQNNGVVDDSQLPKDRFSAERLKGVDSTLKIQPAKLEDSAVYLCASSYIAGGIDEQFFGPGTRLTVL.

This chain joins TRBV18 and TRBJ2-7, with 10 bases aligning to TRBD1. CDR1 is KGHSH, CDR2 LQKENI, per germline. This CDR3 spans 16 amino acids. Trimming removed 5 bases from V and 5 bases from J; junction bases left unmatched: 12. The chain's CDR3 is CASSSTGTGVRHEQYF. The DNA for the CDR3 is TGTGCCAGCTCATCAACCGGGACAGGGGTTCGGCACGAGCAGTACTTC.

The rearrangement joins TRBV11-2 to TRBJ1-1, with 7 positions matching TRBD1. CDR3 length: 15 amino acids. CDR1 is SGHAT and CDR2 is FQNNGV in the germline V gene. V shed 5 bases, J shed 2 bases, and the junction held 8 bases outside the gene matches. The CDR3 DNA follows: TGTGCCAGCAGCATCGGGACAGCTTTTAACACTGAAGCTTTCTTT. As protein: CASSIGTAFNTEAFF. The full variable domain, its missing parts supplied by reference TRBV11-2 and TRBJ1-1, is EAGVAQSPRYKIIEKRQSVAFWCNPISGHATLYWYQQILGQGPKLLIQFQNNGVVDDSQLPKDRFSAERLKGVDSTLKIQPAKLEDSAVYLCASSIGTAFNTEAFFGQGTRLTVV.